The T cell receptor (beta chain) under discussion was sequenced for a study of blood T cells in healthy people across ages. General study points: Calculation of diversity from one million T cells yielded estimates considered to be underestimates.

Note on this clonotype: Its antigen is as yet unknown.

The germline CDR1 and CDR2 sequences are KGHDR and SFDVKD. The CDR3 contains 12 residues. Trimming cost V 10 bases and J 1 base, with 10 bases left between them. For the second PCR, which ran for roughly 7 to 11 cycles, a sample-barcoded 5' primer and a J-beta primer mix were used. TCRdb used MiXCR to reprocess the 5' RACE reads, holding one entry per CDR3 protein. The sample contains about 1.5 million distinct CDR3 sequences, about 45% of which appear only once. Sequenced sample: blood. This chain connects TRBV24-1 to TRBJ2-7; D is unresolved. This sequence originates from a woman aged 18-30 years in good health. This CDR3 reads CATYGSSYEQYF. For the CDR3, the DNA is TGTGCCACATACGGGTCGTCCTACGAGCAGTACTTC.